Shown below are 20 T cell receptor beta chains from a single sample sequenced in a study of cytomegalovirus exposure and HLA in healthy donors. Amplification used 60 Vbeta primers and 13 Jbeta primers. Generated by immunoSEQ multiplex PCR, the TCRdb table keeps only in-frame clones and is missing some. The table shows about 94,000 clones, with more than 60% occurring only once. The sequenced material came from PBMCs. All receptors derive from a man aged 25-45 years in good health and CMV-seronegative.

The genes are TRBV9 and TRBJ2-5, with D possibly matching TRBD1 (6 bases). V lost 0 bases and J lost 0, with 9 bases in between. The germline V gene encodes CDR1 SGDLS and CDR2 YYNGEE. This CDR3 spans 15 amino acids. In DNA, the CDR3 is TGTGCCAGCAGCGTAGCCCGGGACAACCAAGAGACCCAGTACTTC. This sequence encodes CASSVARDNQETQYF.

DNA for the CDR3: TGTGCCAGCAGCTTAACGGGACAGGGTGTCTACGAGCAGTACTTC. Translation: CASSLTGQGVYEQYF. The chain employs TRBV5-6 and TRBJ2-7, with TRBD1 identical over 9 bases. V shed 2 bases and J 3 bases; nucleotides not matched to a gene: 6. CDR3 size: 15 residues. Germline CDR1 reads SGHDT; CDR2 reads YYEEEE.

The chain has TRBV6-6 and TRBJ1-2, with D unclear. With 0 bases removed from V and 4 bases from J, the gap between germline ends came to 9 bases. This CDR3 comprises 14 residues. Germline assignment: CDR1 MNHNY and CDR2 SVGAGI (reference sequence). The DNA of the CDR3 is TGTGCCAGCAGTTACTCGCCCGGTATCTATGGCTACACCTTC. Its translation: CASSYSPGIYGYTF.

The sample holds a few counts of this clone. The rearrangement links TRBV5-1 to TRBJ2-3; TRBD2 matches 8 bases. The CDR3 has 17 residues. The V gene's germline CDR1 is SGHRS and CDR2 YFSETQ. V lost 3 bases to trimming and J lost 0 bases; unmatched junction nucleotides: 9. The CDR3 reads CASSSLEAGGSTDTQYF. The CDR3 region has the DNA TGCGCCAGCAGCTCGCTTGAGGCGGGGGGTAGCACAGATACGCAGTATTTT.

There are a few counts of this clone. The J gene is TRBJ1-1, the V gene TRBV27; D might be TRBD1 (5 bases). The CDR3 is 13 residues long. V gave up 4 bases and J gave up 0 bases, with 6 bases separating them. CDR1 and CDR2 (germline): MNHEY, SMNVEV (reference sequence). The CDR3 region has the DNA TGTGCCAGCAGTTCGACAGTGAACACTGAAGCTTTCTTT. Its protein product is CASSSTVNTEAFF.

The chain links TRBV27 to TRBJ1-2, with 7 nucleotides matching TRBD1. V shed 7 bases, J shed 4 bases, and the junction held 9 bases outside the gene matches. The CDR3 contains 14 residues. Germline values: CDR1 MNHEY, CDR2 SMNVEV (reference sequence). CDR3 DNA: TGTGCCAGCACCGATAACAGGGGCGGCTATGGCTACACCTTC. This codes for CASTDNRGGYGYTF.

The rearrangement links TRBV12-5 to TRBJ2-1, with unresolved D. V lost 7 bases and J lost 0, with 10 bases in between. Germline V CDR1 and CDR2: LGHNT, FRNRAP. The CDR3 consists of 14 residues. CDR3 amino acids: CASVESYSYNEQFF. For the CDR3, the DNA is TGTGCTAGTGTTGAGTCTTACTCCTACAATGAGCAGTTCTTC.

The chain recombines TRBV10-3 with TRBJ2-3; TRBD2 might be the D (6 bases). Trimming removed 6 bases from V and 2 bases from J, with 15 bases in between. CDR3 length: 15 residues. CDR1 is ENHRY, CDR2 SYGVKD, per germline. This CDR3 is CAISPYSGSTDTQYF. The CDR3 region has the DNA TGTGCCATCAGCCCGTATAGCGGATCCACAGATACGCAGTATTTT.

V and J are TRBV19 and TRBJ1-1, with D hard to call. Between the trimmed V and J ends, which lost 6 bases and 5 bases, there was a span of 13 bases. Per the germline V gene, CDR1 is LNHDA and CDR2 is SQIVND (reference sequence). The CDR3 covers 13 residues. The CDR3 region has the DNA TGTGCCAGTAGGCCCAAAATGAGGACTGAAGCTTTCTTT. Its translation: CASRPKMRTEAFF.

This clone showed up just once. The V gene is TRBV28, the J gene TRBJ1-3; 10 bases fit TRBD1. This CDR3 is built from 17 residues. With 2 bases clipped from V and 4 bases from J, the junction kept 8 bases outside the gene matches. CDR1 is MDHEN, CDR2 SYDVKM, per germline. CDR3: CASSLDHDRGRGNTIYF. Here the CDR3 DNA reads TGTGCCAGCAGTTTAGACCACGACAGGGGGCGAGGAAACACCATATATTTT.

The chain carries TRBV15 and TRBJ1-3; D is unresolved. The germline V gene has CDR1 LNHNV and CDR2 YYDKDF (reference sequence). The CDR3 has 15 amino acids. Trimming stripped 0 bases from V and 0 bases from J, with 6 bases between. Written as DNA, the CDR3 is TGTGCCACCAGCAGAGATCGGGGCTCTGGAAACACCATATATTTT. This translates into CATSRDRGSGNTIYF.

The chain is built from TRBV7-8 and TRBJ2-5; a weak D match, TRBD1 (5 bases). From germline, CDR1 is SGHVS and CDR2 FQNEAQ. This CDR3 has 15 residues. V was clipped by 1 base and J by 2 bases, with 11 bases between them. The CDR3 bases are TGTGCCAGCAGCTTAGGAGCAGGGTTACAAGAGACCCAGTACTTC. This translates into CASSLGAGLQETQYF.

The genes are TRBV15 and TRBJ2-5, with 11 bases that match TRBD2. Losses at the gene ends were 0 bases for V and 2 bases for J; bases not matched to a gene: 2. CDR3 length: 16 amino acids. Germline-derived CDR1 and CDR2 are LNHNV and YYDKDF (reference sequence). The chain's CDR3 is CATSRDPSGGQETQYF. CDR3 bases: TGTGCCACCAGCAGAGATCCTAGCGGGGGGCAAGAGACCCAGTACTTC.

As regards this clone: One end of the junction does not line up with germline, which may come from a read error. The chain couples TRBV4-1 to TRBJ2-6; tentatively, D is TRBD1 (5 bases). This CDR3 comprises 16 residues. The germline V gene has CDR1 MGHRA and CDR2 YSYEKL. CDR3 in DNA: TGCGCCAGCAGCCAAGAAAAGGGCTCTGGGGCCAACGTCCTGGCTTTC. It specifies CASSQEKGSGANVLAF.

Only a few counts were recorded for this clone. The CDR3 sequence is CASSLFGWDTQYF. The CDR3 coding sequence is TGTGCCAGCAGCCTCTTCGGGTGGGATACGCAGTATTTT. The chain carries TRBV5-4 and TRBJ2-3; D not resolved. The length of the CDR3 is 13 residues. V lost 4 bases, J lost 6 bases, and 12 bases lay in between. The V gene's germline CDR1 is SGHNT and CDR2 YYREEE (reference sequence).

This clone was recorded a few times. V and J are TRBV19 and TRBJ1-5, with a weak D call TRBD1 (5 bases). This CDR3 has 14 amino acids. Germline-derived CDR1 and CDR2 are LNHDA and SQIVND (reference sequence). V shed 3 bases and J shed 7 bases, with 13 bases lying between them. CDR3 sequence: CASSIPGLGQPQHF. The CDR3 DNA reads TGTGCCAGTAGTATCCCAGGGCTAGGCCAGCCCCAGCATTTT.

This chain joins TRBV5-5 and TRBJ1-1; D is ambiguous. The germline V gene encodes CDR1 SGHKS and CDR2 YYEKEE (reference sequence). The CDR3 is made up of 15 amino acids. The ends were cut back, 0 bases at V and 10 bases at J, with 19 bases in the middle. The CDR3 loop is CASSLVVQSSRGAFF. CDR3 coding DNA: TGTGCCAGCAGCTTGGTCGTTCAGTCCTCCCGTGGAGCTTTCTTT.

This clone was counted a single time. V usage is TRBV7-2 and J usage is TRBJ2-1; no clear D gene. V was clipped by 5 bases and J by 8 bases, with 10 bases between them. This CDR3 comprises 12 residues. The germline CDR1 and CDR2 sequences are SGHTA and FQGNSA. CDR3: CASSPPADEQFF. The CDR3 nucleotides are TGTGCCAGCAGCCCCCCCGCGGATGAGCAGTTCTTC.

This clone was seen only a few times. The chain joins TRBV12-5 to TRBJ2-1, with 9 bases matching TRBD2. This CDR3 is built from 16 residues. Germline V CDR1 and CDR2: LGHNT, FRNRAP. V was clipped by 4 bases and J by 0 bases; unmatched bases: 4. The CDR3 loop is CASGWHSGSSYNEQFF. The DNA for the CDR3 is TGTGCTAGTGGTTGGCATAGCGGGAGCTCCTACAATGAGCAGTTCTTC. Full variable domain (outside the CDR3, taken from reference TRBV12-5 and TRBJ2-1): DARVTQTPRHKVTEMGQEVTMRCQPILGHNTVFWYRQTMMQGLELLAYFRNRAPLDDSGMPKDRFSAEMPDATLATLKIQPSEPRDSAVYFCASGWHSGSSYNEQFFGPGTRLTVL.

In nucleotides, the CDR3 is TGTGCCATCAGTGAACCAGACAGGTTCCAAGATACGCAGTATTTT. It translates to CAISEPDRFQDTQYF. The rearrangement links TRBV10-3 to TRBJ2-3; TRBD1 might be the D (6 bases). Trimming cost V 3 bases and J 5 bases, with 15 bases left between them. The CDR3 length is 15 residues. Germline loops: CDR1 ENHRY, CDR2 SYGVKD.